The 30 T cell receptor beta chains below were found in one sample sequenced in a study of lymphopenia after photon versus proton radiotherapy. Sequencing was performed with immunoSEQ multiplex PCR; in TCRdb, only in-frame clones are kept and a portion is missing. This table has 70,000 or so clones, about nine tenths appearing once. The sequencing used peripheral blood, collected from a patient treated with photon-based radiotherapy. All receptors come from a woman in her 70s with pancreatic cancer.

The sample holds one count of this clone. V gene TRBV28 combines with J gene TRBJ1-4; 7 bases map to TRBD1. The germline CDR1 and CDR2 sequences are MDHEN and SYDVKM. J gave up 5 bases and V 5 bases, and 5 bases lay outside the gene matches. The CDR3 contains 14 residues. CDR3 region: CASSPGGPNEKLFF. The DNA for the CDR3 is TGTGCCAGCAGTCCAGGGGGGCCCAATGAAAAACTGTTTTTT.

This chain joins TRBV28 and TRBJ2-4, with D possibly TRBD2 on 6 matching bases. The CDR3 covers 19 residues. Germline CDR1 MDHEN, CDR2 SYDVKM. Trimming took 4 bases from V and 6 from J, leaving 28 bases between them. For the CDR3, the DNA is TGTGCCAGCAGTTCAGGAGGGCAATACGGCCTGCTAGAGGGAAACATTCAGTACTTC. The encoded protein is CASSSGGQYGLLEGNIQYF.

The V and J genes are TRBV18 and TRBJ1-2; 8 nucleotides line up with TRBD1. V lost 3 bases and J lost 6; bases outside the gene matches: 6. This CDR3 contains 14 residues. The germline V gene encodes CDR1 KGHSH and CDR2 LQKENI. The CDR3 region has the DNA TGTGCCAGCTCACCCGGGACAGGCGGACATGGCTACACCTTC. It specifies CASSPGTGGHGYTF.

The rearrangement uses TRBV11-2 and TRBJ1-3, with a tentative D call TRBD1 (5 bases). This CDR3 has 15 residues. The germline gives CDR1 SGHAT, CDR2 FQNNGV. Trimming pared 1 base from V and 4 bases from J, leaving 11 bases between. The CDR3 here is CASSLVGARGNTIYF. For the CDR3, the DNA is TGTGCCAGCAGCTTAGTCGGGGCGAGAGGAAACACCATATATTTT.

The chain joins TRBV19 to TRBJ2-1; TRBD1 is a possible D gene (5 bases). Between the trimmed V and J ends, which lost 5 bases and 6 bases, there was a span of 14 bases. CDR1 and CDR2 (germline): LNHDA, SQIVND (reference sequence). The CDR3 extends over 14 amino acids. CDR3 sequence reads: CASSPQGLGNEQFF. CDR3 in DNA: TGTGCCAGTAGTCCCCAGGGTTTAGGCAATGAGCAGTTCTTC.

The chain joins TRBV29-1 to TRBJ2-1; TRBD1 aligns across 7 bases. Looked up from germline, CDR1 is SQVTM and CDR2 is ANQGSEA. The CDR3 extends over 13 amino acids. Trimming removed 7 bases from V and 2 bases from J; junction bases left unmatched: 5. CDR3 in amino acids: CSADRATYNEQFF. The CDR3 DNA is TGCAGCGCCGACAGGGCTACCTACAATGAGCAGTTCTTC.

This sequence joins TRBV6-1 and TRBJ1-2; 8 nucleotides line up with TRBD1. Trimming at V came to 4 bases and at J to 1 base, leaving 5 bases not matched to a gene. Germline V gene lookup returns CDR1 MNHNS and CDR2 SASEGT. The CDR3 loop spans 15 amino acids. The CDR3 loop is CASSVRTGLNYGYTF. The CDR3 nucleotides are TGTGCCAGCAGTGTCAGGACAGGGCTTAACTATGGCTACACCTTC.

The gene calls are TRBV7-8 and TRBJ1-3; D is possibly TRBD1 (6 bases). V was trimmed by 0 bases and J by 7 bases, leaving 10 bases between them. CDR3 size: 14 residues. Germline V gene data show CDR1 as SGHVS and CDR2 as FQNEAQ. The CDR3 nucleotides read TGTGCCAGCAGCTTAGCGCCGGGGGCGAACACCATATATTTT. Translating gives CASSLAPGANTIYF.

V and J are TRBV6-6 and TRBJ2-7; tentatively, D is TRBD2 (7 bases). This CDR3 has 14 residues. The V end was cut by 5 bases, the J end by 5 bases, with 16 bases between. CDR1 and CDR2 from the germline V gene are MNHNY and SVGAGI (reference sequence). The CDR3 loop reads CASSDSRGADEQYF. The CDR3 region has the DNA TGTGCCAGCAGTGACAGTCGGGGGGCGGACGAGCAGTACTTC.

The chain couples TRBV5-4 to TRBJ2-6; D call uncertain. V was pared by 4 bases and J by 0 bases, with 14 bases between. Germline CDR1 is SGHNT and CDR2 is YYREEE (reference sequence). This CDR3 spans 17 amino acids. CDR3 amino acids: CASSASTQRSGANVLTF. The CDR3 nucleotides read TGTGCCAGCAGCGCGTCCACTCAGCGCTCTGGGGCCAACGTCCTGACTTTC.

The V call is TRBV9, the J call TRBJ2-4, with 7 bases aligning to TRBD2. In germline, CDR1 is SGDLS, CDR2 YYNGEE. The CDR3 length is 14 residues. V lost 3 bases, J lost 6 bases, and 6 bases stayed unmatched. The CDR3, as DNA: TGTGCCAGCAGCGAGGGCGGGAGCGGAAACATTCAGTACTTC. As protein: CASSEGGSGNIQYF.

V gene TRBV14 combines with J gene TRBJ2-3; 7 bases are shared with TRBD2. V lost 1 base and J lost 2; bases outside the gene matches: 6. In germline, CDR1 is SGHDN, CDR2 FVKESK. This CDR3 comprises 16 residues. The CDR3 sequence is CASSQGGRAPTDTQYF. DNA for the CDR3: TGTGCCAGCAGCCAAGGGGGGAGGGCCCCCACAGATACGCAGTATTTT. Combining the CDR3 with reference TRBV14 and TRBJ2-3 gives the whole variable domain EAGVTQFPSHSVIEKGQTVTLRCDPISGHDNLYWYRRVMGKEIKFLLHFVKESKQDESGMPNNRFLAERTGGTYSTLKVQPAELEDSGVYFCASSQGGRAPTDTQYFGPGTRLTVL.

V is TRBV5-4 and J is TRBJ1-5, with D possibly being TRBD1 (6 bases). Trimming stripped 3 bases from V and 4 bases from J, with 8 bases between. Germline CDR1 and CDR2: SGHNT and YYREEE (reference sequence). The CDR3 runs 13 residues. The CDR3: CASSSDRNQPQHF. The CDR3 DNA reads TGTGCCAGCAGCTCTGACAGGAATCAGCCCCAGCATTTT.

The gene calls are TRBV4-2 and TRBJ2-5, with D uncertain. Germline V gene data show CDR1 as LGHNA and CDR2 as YNFKEQ. This CDR3 has 14 amino acids. V lost 4 bases, J lost 2 bases, and 11 bases lay in between. CDR3 in amino acids: CASSLMGQQETQYF. The CDR3 DNA reads TGTGCCAGCAGCCTAATGGGCCAGCAAGAGACCCAGTACTTC.

This chain's CDR3 is CSVLPYLAGGIPTDSYNEQFF. The CDR3 DNA sequence: TGCAGCGTTCTGCCCTATCTAGCGGGAGGGATCCCAACCGACTCCTACAATGAGCAGTTCTTC. The chain employs TRBV29-1 and TRBJ2-1; TRBD2 matches 12 bases. Unmatched junction bases numbered 20, after V lost 5 bases and J lost 0 bases. Germline loops: CDR1 SQVTM, CDR2 ANQGSEA. The CDR3 loop spans 21 amino acids.

CDR3 DNA sequence: TGTGCCAGCAGCACCGCAGGGGTGAACACTGAAGCTTTCTTT. Translation: CASSTAGVNTEAFF. This chain links TRBV9 with TRBJ1-1; TRBD1 is a possible D gene (6 bases). The CDR3 length is 14 residues. The germline gives CDR1 SGDLS, CDR2 YYNGEE. Trimming cost V 4 bases and J 0 bases, with 10 bases left between them.

The J gene is TRBJ2-7, the V gene TRBV28, with D perhaps TRBD1 (6 bases). The V gene's germline CDR1 is MDHEN and CDR2 SYDVKM. V gave up 6 bases and J gave up 0 bases, with 9 bases separating them. CDR3 size: 13 residues. CDR3 region: CASRRDISYEQYF. CDR3 nucleotide sequence: TGTGCCAGCAGACGGGACATCTCCTACGAGCAGTACTTC.

This clone has a single count. V gene TRBV28 combines with J gene TRBJ1-1; tentative D call: TRBD1 (6 bases). Germline loops: CDR1 MDHEN, CDR2 SYDVKM. The CDR3 contains 14 residues. With 8 bases removed from V and 0 bases from J, the gap between germline ends came to 13 bases. The CDR3 DNA reads TGTGCCAGCTATATCGGGGGCCTGAACACTGAAGCTTTCTTT. Its protein is CASYIGGLNTEAFF.

This chain uses TRBV10-3 with TRBJ1-1, with D uncertain. Germline CDR1 reads ENHRY; CDR2 reads SYGVKD. CDR3 length: 11 amino acids. Trimming took 7 bases from V and 2 from J, leaving 5 bases between them. CDR3 sequence reads: CAIKGNTEAFF. The CDR3, as DNA: TGTGCCATCAAAGGTAACACTGAAGCTTTCTTT.

This clone was seen a single time. The rearrangement uses TRBV11-2 and TRBJ2-7; tentative D call: TRBD1 (6 bases). The length of the CDR3 is 18 residues. Trimming removed 1 base from V and 4 bases from J, with 23 bases in between. Per the germline V gene, CDR1 is SGHAT and CDR2 is FQNNGV. CDR3 amino acids: CASSLAAGFRGELYEQYF. CDR3 DNA: TGTGCCAGCAGCTTAGCGGCAGGGTTCAGGGGAGAACTATACGAGCAGTACTTC.

The V gene is TRBV6-5, the J gene TRBJ1-4; D not certain. Germline V lookup: CDR1 MNHEY, CDR2 SVGAGI. The CDR3 extends over 15 amino acids. Between the trimmed V and J ends, which lost 0 bases and 7 bases, there was a span of 12 bases. The CDR3 loop reads CASSYSNVPGEKLFF. The CDR3 region has the DNA TGTGCCAGCAGTTACTCGAATGTGCCCGGTGAAAAACTGTTTTTT.

V usage is TRBV7-2 and J usage is TRBJ2-3, with D possibly being TRBD2 (6 bases). Deletions cut 0 bases from V and 5 bases from J, with 9 bases between. The CDR3 consists of 14 residues. Per germline, CDR1 SGHTA and CDR2 FQGNSA. In nucleotides, the CDR3 is TGTGCCAGCAGCTTAGCGGGAGGTCTAGATACGCAGTATTTT. Translation gives CASSLAGGLDTQYF.

The chain couples TRBV5-1 to TRBJ2-1; weak D call: TRBD2 (6 bases). The V gene's germline CDR1 is SGHRS and CDR2 YFSETQ. Trimming pared 4 bases from V and 1 base from J, leaving 12 bases between. This CDR3 is 15 amino acids long. This chain's CDR3 is CASSKTRTSYNEQFF. The CDR3 coding sequence is TGCGCCAGCAGCAAGACTAGAACTTCCTACAATGAGCAGTTCTTC.

In this sample, this clone turned up a few times. This chain joins TRBV18 and TRBJ2-1, with TRBD2 identical over 12 bases. Germline V gene sequence: CDR1 KGHSH, CDR2 LQKENI. The junction had 9 bases not matched to a gene; V was cut back by 6 bases and J by 3 bases. This CDR3 is built from 17 residues. The CDR3 loop is CASSPRLAGALYNEQFF. CDR3 coding DNA: TGTGCCAGCTCCCCGAGACTAGCGGGGGCTCTCTACAATGAGCAGTTCTTC.

V usage is TRBV29-1 and J usage is TRBJ1-5, with 8 bases lining up with TRBD1. J was trimmed by 4 bases and V by 7 bases; bases with no gene match: 6. From germline, CDR1 is SQVTM and CDR2 ANQGSEA. The length of the CDR3 is 13 residues. In DNA, the CDR3 is TGCAGCGCCGGACAGGGACCTAATCAGCCCCAGCATTTT. It codes for CSAGQGPNQPQHF.

The chain links TRBV27 to TRBJ2-1; weak D call: TRBD2 (6 bases). Germline V gene lookup returns CDR1 MNHEY and CDR2 SMNVEV (reference sequence). This CDR3 spans 16 amino acids. Trimming removed 5 bases from V and 3 bases from J, with 17 bases in between. The CDR3 region has the DNA TGTGCCAGCAGTCCCCGTGGGGGGTTGAACTACAATGAGCAGTTCTTC. Amino acid sequence: CASSPRGGLNYNEQFF.

The chain links TRBV28 to TRBJ2-7; the match to TRBD2 covers 7 bases. The germline gives CDR1 MDHEN, CDR2 SYDVKM. The CDR3 has 15 residues. V lost 5 bases, J lost 4 bases, and 11 bases stayed unmatched. The DNA of the CDR3 is TGTGCCAGCAGTCTTGGGAGTAGCGGGTTATACGAGCAGTACTTC. It codes for CASSLGSSGLYEQYF.

This clone was seen only once. The genes are TRBV4-2 and TRBJ2-5; D gene ambiguous. Germline loops: CDR1 LGHNA, CDR2 YNFKEQ. The CDR3 consists of 12 residues. The V gene lost 0 bases and the J gene lost 5 bases, with 4 bases spanning the gap. In DNA form, the CDR3 reads TGTGCCAGCAGCCAAGATAGGGAGACCCAGTACTTC. Amino acid sequence: CASSQDRETQYF.

This chain connects TRBV5-1 to TRBJ2-3; a possible D gene is TRBD1 (7 bases). CDR1 and CDR2 from the germline V gene are SGHRS and YFSETQ. Trimming took 4 bases from V and 6 from J, leaving 18 bases between them. The CDR3 length is 15 residues. CDR3 amino acids: CASSPAAAGGDTQYF. The CDR3 DNA follows: TGCGCCAGCAGCCCTGCGGCGGCAGGGGGGGATACGCAGTATTTT.

This clone was observed once. CDR3 region: CASSLRPPEEGGPTDTQYF. Here the CDR3 DNA reads TGTGCCAGCAGTTTACGCCCGCCAGAAGAGGGAGGGCCAACAGATACGCAGTATTTT. The chain employs TRBV27 and TRBJ2-3; 7 bases match TRBD2. J gave up 3 bases and V 2 bases, and 17 bases lay outside the gene matches. The CDR3 covers 19 residues. CDR1 and CDR2 from the germline V gene are MNHEY and SMNVEV (reference sequence).